The following is a T cell receptor (beta chain) sequence with its context. Its target is not known. The data are from a study of metastatic and nonmetastatic thyroid tumors. About the research overall: Repertoires of blood and of tissue (tumor or nodule) from malignant and benign thyroid patients were compared.

All patients reached thyroid surgery having received no treatment beforehand. The study's findings and limits: Significantly higher TCR beta diversity was reportedly seen in malignant thyroid tumors than benign nodules, in blood and tumor.

Trimming left V 2 bases short and J 0 bases short, with 10 bases between. This CDR3 spans 15 amino acids. Germline loops: CDR1 MGHRA, CDR2 YSYEKL. Per the original data handling: Researchers built a distant-metastasis classifier for papillary thyroid cancer that drew on CDR3 differences across clinicopathological groups. TCRdb re-called clones via MiXCR from the PCR reads. These V and J calls originate from TCRdb's pipeline instead of the authors' own analysis. The data hold roughly 22,000 clones, with 36% observed a single time. Sequences were obtained from blood. The chain has TRBV4-1 and TRBJ1-1, with D hard to call. The sequence was collected from a male donor with papillary thyroid cancer or a benign thyroid nodule (not recorded which). Some clones in this sample may be carry-over from other donors' samples. CDR3 in amino acids: CASSQSPSLNTEAFF. The CDR3 DNA follows: TGCGCCAGCAGCCAATCACCGTCTCTGAACACTGAAGCTTTCTTT.